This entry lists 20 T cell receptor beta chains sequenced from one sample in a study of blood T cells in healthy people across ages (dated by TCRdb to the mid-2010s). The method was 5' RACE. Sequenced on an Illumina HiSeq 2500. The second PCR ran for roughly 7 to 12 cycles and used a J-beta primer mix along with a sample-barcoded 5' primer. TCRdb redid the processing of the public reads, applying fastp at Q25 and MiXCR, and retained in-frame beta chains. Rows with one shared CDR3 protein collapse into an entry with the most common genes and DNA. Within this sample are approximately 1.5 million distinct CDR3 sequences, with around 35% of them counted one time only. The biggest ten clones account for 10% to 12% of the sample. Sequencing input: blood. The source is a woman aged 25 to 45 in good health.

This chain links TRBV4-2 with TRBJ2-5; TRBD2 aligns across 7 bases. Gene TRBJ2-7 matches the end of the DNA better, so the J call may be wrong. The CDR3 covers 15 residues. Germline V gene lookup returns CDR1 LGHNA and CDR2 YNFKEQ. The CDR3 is CASSQGGTIQGEQYF. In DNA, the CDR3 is TGTGCCAGCAGCCAGGGAGGGACTATACAAGGCGAGCAGTACTTC.

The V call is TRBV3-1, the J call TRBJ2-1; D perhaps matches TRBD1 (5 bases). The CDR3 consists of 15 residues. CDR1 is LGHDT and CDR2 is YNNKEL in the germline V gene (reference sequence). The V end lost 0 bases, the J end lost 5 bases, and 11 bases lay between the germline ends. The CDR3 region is CASSQELGRDNEQFF. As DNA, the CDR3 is TGTGCCAGCAGCCAAGAACTGGGCAGGGACAATGAGCAGTTCTTC.

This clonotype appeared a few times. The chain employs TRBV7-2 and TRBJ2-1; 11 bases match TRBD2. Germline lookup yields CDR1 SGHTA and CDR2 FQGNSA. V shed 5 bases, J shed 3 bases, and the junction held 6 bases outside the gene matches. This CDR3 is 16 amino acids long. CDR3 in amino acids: CASSVRLAGLYNEQFF. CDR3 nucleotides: TGTGCCAGCAGCGTTCGACTAGCGGGACTCTACAATGAGCAGTTCTTC.

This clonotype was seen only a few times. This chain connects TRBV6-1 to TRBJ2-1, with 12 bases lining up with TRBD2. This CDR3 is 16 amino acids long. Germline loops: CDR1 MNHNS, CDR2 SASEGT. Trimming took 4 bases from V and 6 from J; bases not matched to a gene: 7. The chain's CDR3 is CASSARLAGGPNEQFF. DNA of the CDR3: TGTGCCAGCAGTGCTCGCCTAGCGGGGGGGCCCAATGAGCAGTTCTTC.

CDR3 in DNA: TGTGCCAGCAGCACAGGGACAGTCAATCAGCCCCAGCATTTT. Its protein product is CASSTGTVNQPQHF. The chain combines TRBV12-3 or TRBV12-4 with TRBJ1-5, with 7 bases aligning to TRBD1. The CDR3 has 14 residues. V lost 6 bases to trimming and J lost 3 bases; unmatched junction nucleotides: 5.

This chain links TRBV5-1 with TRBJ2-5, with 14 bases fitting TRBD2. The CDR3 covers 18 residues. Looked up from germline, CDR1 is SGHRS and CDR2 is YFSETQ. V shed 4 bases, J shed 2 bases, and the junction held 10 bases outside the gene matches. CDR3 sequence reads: CASSPVTSGRAAQETQYF. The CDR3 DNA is TGCGCCAGCAGCCCGGTGACTAGCGGGAGGGCGGCTCAAGAGACCCAGTACTTC.

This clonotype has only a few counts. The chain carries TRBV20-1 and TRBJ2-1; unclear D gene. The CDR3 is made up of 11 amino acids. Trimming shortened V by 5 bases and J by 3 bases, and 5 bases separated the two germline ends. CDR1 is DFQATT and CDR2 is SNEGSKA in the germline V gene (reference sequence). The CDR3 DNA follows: TGCAGTGCTGCAAGCTACAATGAGCAGTTCTTC. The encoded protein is CSAASYNEQFF.

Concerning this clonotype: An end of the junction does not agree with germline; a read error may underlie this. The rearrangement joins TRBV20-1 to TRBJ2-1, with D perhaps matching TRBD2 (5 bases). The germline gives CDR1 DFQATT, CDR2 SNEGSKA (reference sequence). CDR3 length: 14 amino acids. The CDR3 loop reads CGATGPSAGNEQFF. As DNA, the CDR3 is TGCGGTGCTACTGGACCCTCGGCGGGCAATGAGCAGTTCTTC.

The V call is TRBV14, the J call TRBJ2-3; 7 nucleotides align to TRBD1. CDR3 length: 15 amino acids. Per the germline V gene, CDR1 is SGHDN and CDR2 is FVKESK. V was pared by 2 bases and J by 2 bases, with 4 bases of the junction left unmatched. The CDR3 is CASSQWTGYTDTQYF. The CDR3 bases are TGTGCCAGCAGCCAATGGACAGGTTACACAGATACGCAGTATTTT.

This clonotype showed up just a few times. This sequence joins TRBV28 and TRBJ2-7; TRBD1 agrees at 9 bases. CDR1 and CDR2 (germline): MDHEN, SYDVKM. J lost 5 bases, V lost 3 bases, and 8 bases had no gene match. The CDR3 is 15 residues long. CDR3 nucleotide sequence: TGTGCCAGCAGTTTTCCCGGGACAGGGATCCACGAGCAGTACTTC. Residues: CASSFPGTGIHEQYF.

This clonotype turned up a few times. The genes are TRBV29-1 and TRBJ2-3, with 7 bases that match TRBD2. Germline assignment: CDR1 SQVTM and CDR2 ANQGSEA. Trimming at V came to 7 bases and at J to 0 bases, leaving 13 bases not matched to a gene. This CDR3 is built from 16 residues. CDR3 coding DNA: TGCAGCGCCAGGTGGGGGGGAAGAACTAGCACAGATACGCAGTATTTT. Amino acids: CSARWGGRTSTDTQYF.

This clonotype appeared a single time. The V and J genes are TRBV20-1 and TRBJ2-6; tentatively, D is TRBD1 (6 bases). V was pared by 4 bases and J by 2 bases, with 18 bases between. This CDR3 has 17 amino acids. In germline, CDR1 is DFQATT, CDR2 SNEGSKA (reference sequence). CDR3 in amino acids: CSATGEGDVAGANVLTF. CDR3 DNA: TGCAGTGCTACCGGTGAGGGGGACGTCGCTGGGGCCAACGTCCTGACTTTC.

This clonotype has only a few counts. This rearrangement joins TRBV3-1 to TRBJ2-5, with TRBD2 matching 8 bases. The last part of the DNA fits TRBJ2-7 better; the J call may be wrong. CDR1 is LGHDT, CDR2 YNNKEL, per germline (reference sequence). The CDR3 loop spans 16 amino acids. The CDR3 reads CASSQVPSGPTYEQYF. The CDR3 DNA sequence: TGTGCCAGCAGCCAAGTTCCTAGCGGGCCTACCTACGAGCAGTACTTC.

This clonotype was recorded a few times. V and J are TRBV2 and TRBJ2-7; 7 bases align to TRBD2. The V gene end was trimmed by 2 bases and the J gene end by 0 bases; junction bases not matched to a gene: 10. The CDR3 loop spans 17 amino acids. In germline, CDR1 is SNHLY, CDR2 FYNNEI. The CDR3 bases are TGTGCCAGCAGTGAAACCTTCCCTGGCGGGGGCTCCTACGAGCAGTACTTC. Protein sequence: CASSETFPGGGSYEQYF.

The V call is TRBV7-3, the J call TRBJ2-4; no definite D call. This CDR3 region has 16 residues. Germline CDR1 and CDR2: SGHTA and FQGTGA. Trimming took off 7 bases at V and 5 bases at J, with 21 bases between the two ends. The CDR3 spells CASILLWRTSENIQYF. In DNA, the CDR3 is TGTGCCAGCATCCTACTTTGGCGGACGTCTGAAAACATTCAGTACTTC.

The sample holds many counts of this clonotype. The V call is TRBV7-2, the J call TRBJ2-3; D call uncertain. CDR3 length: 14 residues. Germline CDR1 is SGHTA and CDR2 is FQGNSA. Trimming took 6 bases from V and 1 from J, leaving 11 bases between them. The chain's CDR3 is CASSYSGRTDTQYF. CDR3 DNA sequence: TGTGCCAGCAGTTACTCCGGCCGCACAGATACGCAGTATTTT.

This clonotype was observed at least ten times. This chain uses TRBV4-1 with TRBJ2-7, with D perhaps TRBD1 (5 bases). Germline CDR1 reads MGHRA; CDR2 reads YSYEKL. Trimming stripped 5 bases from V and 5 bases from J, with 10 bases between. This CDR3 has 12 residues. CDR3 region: CASSSPRDEQYF. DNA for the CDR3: TGCGCCAGCAGCTCTCCCAGGGACGAGCAGTACTTC.

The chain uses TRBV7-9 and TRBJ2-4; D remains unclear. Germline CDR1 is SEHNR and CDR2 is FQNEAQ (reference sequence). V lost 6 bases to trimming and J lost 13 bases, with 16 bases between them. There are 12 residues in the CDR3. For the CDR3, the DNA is TGTGCCAGCAGTCTTCAGGAGCAGAAGCAGTACTTC. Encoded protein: CASSLQEQKQYF.

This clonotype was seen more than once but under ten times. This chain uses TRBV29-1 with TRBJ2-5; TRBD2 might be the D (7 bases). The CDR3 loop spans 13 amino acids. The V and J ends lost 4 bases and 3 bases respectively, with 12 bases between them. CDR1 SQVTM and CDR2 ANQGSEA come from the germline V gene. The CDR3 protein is CSVGEGGKETQYF. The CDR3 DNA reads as TGCAGCGTTGGAGAGGGGGGGAAAGAGACCCAGTACTTC.

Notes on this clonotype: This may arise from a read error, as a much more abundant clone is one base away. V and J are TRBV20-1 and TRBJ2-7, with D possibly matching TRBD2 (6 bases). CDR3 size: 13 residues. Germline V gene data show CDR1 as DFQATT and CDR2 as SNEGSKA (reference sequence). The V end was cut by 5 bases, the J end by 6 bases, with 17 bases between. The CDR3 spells CSAAGTEACEQYF. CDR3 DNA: TGCAGTGCTGCCGGGACTGAAGCCTGCGAGCAGTACTTC.